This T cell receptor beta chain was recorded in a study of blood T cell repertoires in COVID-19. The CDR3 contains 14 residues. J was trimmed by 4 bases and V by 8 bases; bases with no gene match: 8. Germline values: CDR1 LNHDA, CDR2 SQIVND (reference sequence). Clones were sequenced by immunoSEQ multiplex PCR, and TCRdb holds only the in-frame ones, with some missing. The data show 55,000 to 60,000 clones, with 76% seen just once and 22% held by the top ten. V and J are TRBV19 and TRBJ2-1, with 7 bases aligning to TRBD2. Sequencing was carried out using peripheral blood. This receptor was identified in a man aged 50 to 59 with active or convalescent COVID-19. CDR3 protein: CASSQRGNYNEQFF. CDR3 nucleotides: TGTGCCAGTTCTCAGCGGGGAAATTACAATGAGCAGTTCTTC.